These 6 T cell receptor beta chains originate from one sample sequenced in a study of OX40 agonist ivuxolimab in advanced cancers. Clones were sequenced by immunoSEQ multiplex PCR, and TCRdb holds only the in-frame ones, with some missing. Among more than 55,000 clones listed, 79% were seen once. The sequences come from CD4+ or CD8+ T cells sorted from blood, collected in a trial of the OX40 agonist ivuxolimab. All receptors derive from an adult with an advanced solid tumor such as melanoma, head and neck, liver or kidney cancer.

V and J are TRBV7-9 and TRBJ2-7, with no clear D. The V and J ends lost 1 base and 3 bases respectively, with 25 bases between them. The CDR3 is 19 residues long. Germline V CDR1 and CDR2: SEHNR, FQNEAQ (reference sequence). CDR3 loop: CASSLEGNLYSLLIYEQYF. CDR3 coding DNA: TGTGCCAGCAGCTTAGAAGGGAACCTCTACAGCTTACTAATCTACGAGCAGTACTTC.

This chain joins TRBV4-1 and TRBJ2-3, with TRBD2 identical over 15 bases. This CDR3 contains 18 residues. V was clipped by 0 bases and J by 1 base; unmatched bases: 2. Germline CDR1 MGHRA, CDR2 YSYEKL. In DNA form, the CDR3 reads TGCGCCAGCAGCCAAGATCGGACTAGCGGGGGGGGCACAGATACGCAGTATTTT. Translating gives CASSQDRTSGGGTDTQYF.

This clone was recorded only once. V gene TRBV28 combines with J gene TRBJ2-1; TRBD1 aligns across 7 bases. Germline CDR1 and CDR2: MDHEN and SYDVKM. The V gene end was trimmed by 2 bases and the J gene end by 7 bases; junction bases not matched to a gene: 8. This CDR3 has 15 amino acids. The CDR3 here is CASSLDRAMNNEQFF. CDR3 in DNA: TGTGCCAGCAGTTTAGACAGGGCAATGAATAATGAGCAGTTCTTC.

In this sample, this clone turned up once. V usage is TRBV29-1 and J usage is TRBJ2-5, with 12 bases fitting TRBD2. In germline, CDR1 is SQVTM, CDR2 ANQGSEA. The CDR3 covers 14 residues. Germline trimming cut 6 bases from V and 4 bases from J; bases unmatched to any gene: 6. In DNA, the CDR3 is TGCAGCGTCGTACTAGCGGGGGGACGAGAGACCCAGTACTTC. Its translation is CSVVLAGGRETQYF.

The V gene is TRBV5-4, the J gene TRBJ2-7; D gene unclear. The CDR3 has 15 amino acids. CDR1 SGHNT and CDR2 YYREEE come from the germline V gene (reference sequence). V dropped 3 bases and J dropped 0 bases, with 13 bases sitting between them. In nucleotides, the CDR3 is TGTGCCAGCAGCTCCCCGGCGACAACCTCCTACGAGCAGTACTTC. It encodes CASSSPATTSYEQYF.

This clone came up once. The rearrangement joins TRBV29-1 to TRBJ2-3, with 8 bases that match TRBD2. Per germline, CDR1 SQVTM and CDR2 ANQGSEA. The trim removed 4 bases at V and 9 bases at J, leaving 3 bases unmatched. This CDR3 region has 11 residues. This CDR3 reads CSVGIAGTQYF. The CDR3 coding sequence is TGCAGCGTTGGTATAGCGGGAACGCAGTATTTT.